The 9 T cell receptor beta chains below were found in one sample sequenced in a study of T-cell reconstitution after alpha-beta-depleted transplantation in children. TCRbeta library preparation incorporated unique molecular identifiers. MiXCR, applied by TCRdb to the PCR reads, yields one record per CDR3 protein. Of hundreds of thousands of distinct CDR3 sequences listed, 10% to 15% are singletons. The input for sequencing was PBMCs, mostly from graft donor cells, taken 360 days after TCRalphabeta/CD19-depleted stem cell transplant. The receptors here all came from a male patient between 10 and 17 years old who had a stem cell transplant for acute myeloid leukemia, so the T cells may come from the graft donor.

In its sample, this clonotype was seen many times. The rearrangement uses TRBV7-2 and TRBJ1-3; possibly TRBD1 for D (6 bases). This CDR3 spans 15 amino acids. Per the germline V gene, CDR1 is SGHTA and CDR2 is FQGNSA. With 5 bases removed from V and 2 bases from J, the gap between germline ends came to 13 bases. CDR3 amino acids: CASSVTGSTGNTIYF. The CDR3 region has the DNA TGTGCCAGCAGCGTTACAGGGTCTACTGGAAACACCATATATTTT.

This clonotype showed up many times. This chain uses TRBV4-3 with TRBJ2-1, with 10 bases fitting TRBD2. The germline V gene has CDR1 LGHNA and CDR2 YSLEER. The CDR3 has 16 residues. V dropped 2 bases and J dropped 10; count of bases not matched to a gene: 11. The DNA for the CDR3 is TGCGCCAGCAGCCAACAAGGACTAGCGGCTTCTGGCGAGCAGTTCTTC. Its protein product is CASSQQGLAASGEQFF.

The chain has TRBV29-1 and TRBJ2-5; TRBD2 agrees at 7 bases. V gave up 2 bases and J gave up 7 bases; unmatched junction bases: 13. The CDR3 consists of 15 residues. Germline V gives CDR1 SQVTM, CDR2 ANQGSEA. CDR3 sequence reads: CSVEWRERGHRTQYF. CDR3 DNA: TGCAGCGTTGAATGGCGGGAGCGGGGCCACCGGACCCAGTACTTC.

The J gene is TRBJ2-7, the V gene TRBV28, with 8 bases matching TRBD2. V lost 3 bases to trimming and J lost 5 bases; unmatched junction nucleotides: 9. From germline, CDR1 is MDHEN and CDR2 SYDVKM. The CDR3 covers 15 residues. The CDR3 sequence is CASSFRLAGRNEQYF. Here the CDR3 DNA reads TGTGCCAGCAGTTTCCGGCTAGCGGGTAGGAACGAGCAGTACTTC.

The chain recombines TRBV6-1 with TRBJ2-2; D is tentatively TRBD1 or TRBD2 (5 bases each). The length of the CDR3 is 15 residues. V lost 5 bases and J 0 bases, leaving 10 bases between the germline ends. Germline CDR1 MNHNS, CDR2 SASEGT. CDR3 sequence reads: CASSRGTSNTGELFF. CDR3 nucleotide sequence: TGTGCCAGCAGTAGAGGGACGTCGAACACCGGGGAGCTGTTTTTT.

This chain links TRBV20-1 with TRBJ1-5, with D perhaps TRBD1 (5 bases). The V gene's germline CDR1 is DFQATT and CDR2 SNEGSKA (reference sequence). The CDR3 is 13 amino acids. V shed 6 bases and J shed 7 bases, with 16 bases lying between them. Here the CDR3 reads CSAVVGGDQPQHF. CDR3 DNA sequence: TGCAGTGCCGTAGTTGGAGGGGACCAGCCCCAGCATTTT.

The rearrangement joins TRBV4-2 to TRBJ2-7, with 13 bases lining up with TRBD2. The V gene's germline CDR1 is LGHNA and CDR2 YNFKEQ. The J segment lost 2 bases and the V segment lost 0 bases, leaving 4 bases of the junction unmatched. The CDR3 runs 17 residues. This chain's CDR3 is CASSQDRGLAGPYEQYF. CDR3 in DNA: TGTGCCAGCAGCCAAGATCGGGGACTAGCGGGACCCTACGAGCAGTACTTC.

V gene TRBV12-3 or TRBV12-4 combines with J gene TRBJ1-1, with TRBD1 identical over 12 bases. This CDR3 spans 14 amino acids. J lost 5 bases, V lost 6 bases, and 4 bases had no gene match. In DNA, the CDR3 is TGTGCCAGCAGCGGGACAGGGGGCGTAACTGAAGCTTTCTTT. This encodes CASSGTGGVTEAFF.

The rearrangement joins TRBV28 to TRBJ1-5, with D maybe TRBD1 (5 bases). The CDR3 spans 15 residues. CDR1 and CDR2 from the germline V gene are MDHEN and SYDVKM. V dropped 4 bases and J dropped 4 bases, with 14 bases sitting between them. The CDR3 reads CASSSGITLNQPQHF. CDR3 nucleotides: TGTGCCAGCAGTTCAGGGATTACCCTAAATCAGCCCCAGCATTTT. The entire variable domain, with the rest obtained from reference TRBV28 and TRBJ1-5, is as follows: DVKVTQSSRYLVKRTGEKVFLECVQDMDHENMFWYRQDPGLGLRLIYFSYDVKMKEKGDIPEGYSVSREKKERFSLILESASTNQTSMYLCASSSGITLNQPQHFGDGTRLSIL.